The clone carrying this TCR beta chain occurred many times. The data were taken from a study of early T cells in non-severe SARS-CoV-2 infection. In the library, individual cDNA molecules carried attached unique molecular identifiers. MiXCR, applied by TCRdb to the 5' RACE reads, yields one record per CDR3 protein. The sample lists under 85,000 distinct CDR3 sequences, around 10% occurring once. The CDR3 spans 16 residues. CDR1 is LGHDT, CDR2 YNNKEL, per germline (reference sequence). The ends lost 4 bases at V and 0 bases at J; junction bases unmatched: 6. Sequencing was performed on whole blood. The V and J genes are TRBV3-1 and TRBJ1-3, with 7 nucleotides matching TRBD1. The sequence was obtained from an adult who was a healthcare worker with PCR-confirmed SARS-CoV-2 infection or an uninfected control (not recorded which). The DNA of the CDR3 is TGTGCCAGCAGCCCAAGACAGGGCAACTCTGGAAACACCATATATTTT. Amino acids: CASSPRQGNSGNTIYF.